Listed here is a single TCR beta chain. These data belong to a study of T cell clones after liver transplantation. Produced via immunoSEQ multiplex PCR; TCRdb's table is partial and in-frame only. Found here are some 120,000 clones, 90% of them singletons; the top ten hold 0.65% to 0.95%. Germline loops: CDR1 MNHEY, CDR2 SVGAGI. This CDR3 is built from 14 residues. The V and J ends lost 6 bases and 3 bases respectively, with 13 bases between them. The sample in question was CD4+ T cells from blood, obtained 12 months after liver transplant. This TCR came from a human patient who received a liver transplant. Some T cells may have come from the graft donor. The rearrangement joins TRBV6-5 to TRBJ2-3; D possibly corresponds to TRBD2 (6 bases). The CDR3 reads CASSHRAGTDTQYF. CDR3 nucleotide sequence: TGTGCCAGCAGCCACCGGGCGGGGACAGATACGCAGTATTTT.